Below, 28 T cell receptor beta chains from the same sample are listed, as sequenced in a study of PD-L1 blockade in urothelial cancer. Indicated time point: peripheral blood 6 weeks after treatment start. TCRdb's copy holds only in-frame clones and misses some; the assay was immunoSEQ multiplex PCR. The sample has just under 45,000 clones, about 83% seen once. Material: PBMCs, obtained around atezolizumab (anti-PD-L1) treatment. Receptors originate from a man in his sixties with urothelial cancer.

The genes are TRBV18 and TRBJ2-1, with D possibly matching TRBD1 (5 bases). The CDR3 has 12 residues. Germline loops: CDR1 KGHSH, CDR2 LQKENI. Trimming cost V 5 bases and J 5 bases, with 7 bases left between them. The CDR3 protein is CASSKTDNEQFF. In DNA, the CDR3 is TGTGCCAGCTCAAAGACAGACAATGAGCAGTTCTTC.

The chain is built from TRBV18 and TRBJ1-6; the D gene is possibly TRBD1 (5 bases). The germline V gene has CDR1 KGHSH and CDR2 LQKENI. Trimming shortened V by 9 bases and J by 10 bases, and 13 bases separated the two germline ends. CDR3 length equals 12 residues. The CDR3 sequence is CARNIGVSPLHF. In DNA, the CDR3 is TGTGCCAGAAACATAGGGGTCTCACCCCTCCACTTT.

The CDR3 here is CAIRAGVPHTEAFF. In DNA form, the CDR3 reads TGTGCCATCAGGGCGGGGGTGCCCCACACTGAAGCTTTCTTT. The chain couples TRBV10-3 to TRBJ1-1, with D possibly TRBD1 on 5 matching bases. From germline, CDR1 is ENHRY and CDR2 SYGVKD. This CDR3 has 14 amino acids. Trimming took 6 bases from V and 3 from J, leaving 14 bases between them.

The chain links TRBV30 to TRBJ1-5; D gene ambiguous. Trimming left V 4 bases short and J 7 bases short, with 14 bases between. Germline V gene sequence: CDR1 GTSNPN, CDR2 SVGIG (reference sequence). The CDR3 extends over 13 amino acids. In nucleotides, the CDR3 is TGTGCCTGGACTGGCGGGGTCGGGCAGCCCCAGCATTTT. Its protein product is CAWTGGVGQPQHF.

This chain connects TRBV27 to TRBJ2-1; 7 nucleotides match TRBD1. The V segment lost 3 bases and the J segment 6 bases; nucleotides outside the gene matches: 5. CDR1 is MNHEY and CDR2 is SMNVEV in the germline V gene (reference sequence). This CDR3 region has 14 residues. The CDR3 loop reads CASSFRQGVNEQFF. The CDR3 DNA reads TGTGCCAGCAGTTTTCGCCAGGGGGTCAATGAGCAGTTCTTC.

The chain links TRBV25-1 to TRBJ2-7; tentative D call: TRBD2 (6 bases). V lost 7 bases, J lost 12 bases, and 13 bases lay in between. Looked up from germline, CDR1 is MGHDK and CDR2 is SYGVNS. The CDR3 runs 10 residues. CDR3 in amino acids: CASTAARGYF. The CDR3, as DNA: TGTGCCAGCACCGCAGCGCGGGGGTACTTC.

This chain links TRBV7-2 with TRBJ2-2; tentatively, D is TRBD1 (5 bases). Trimming cost V 3 bases and J 2 bases, with 10 bases left between them. Germline V gene sequence: CDR1 SGHTA, CDR2 FQGNSA. The CDR3 spans 15 residues. The CDR3 here is CASSLRQTNTGELFF. CDR3 nucleotides: TGTGCCAGCAGCTTGAGACAGACAAACACCGGGGAGCTGTTTTTT. The full variable domain, with the rest looked up from reference TRBV7-2 and TRBJ2-2, is GAGVSQSPSNKVTEKGKDVELRCDPISGHTALYWYRQSLGQGLEFLIYFQGNSAPDKSGLPSDRFSAERTGGSVSTLTIQRTQQEDSAVYLCASSLRQTNTGELFFGEGSRLTVL.

CDR3: CASSEFGGGNEKLFF. In nucleotides, the CDR3 is TGTGCCAGCAGTGAATTTGGGGGGGGGAATGAAAAACTGTTTTTT. The gene calls are TRBV25-1 and TRBJ1-4; TRBD1 might be the D (5 bases). V lost 1 base, J lost 5 bases, and 11 bases lay in between. Germline values: CDR1 MGHDK, CDR2 SYGVNS. The CDR3 runs 15 residues.

The genes are TRBV15 and TRBJ2-7; 8 positions match TRBD1. The germline gives CDR1 LNHNV, CDR2 YYDKDF (reference sequence). The CDR3 runs 15 residues. V lost 4 bases to trimming and J lost 0 bases; unmatched junction nucleotides: 5. CDR3 amino acids: CATSKSQGASYEQYF. CDR3 coding DNA: TGTGCCACCAGCAAATCGCAGGGGGCCTCCTACGAGCAGTACTTC.

V usage is TRBV7-6 and J usage is TRBJ1-6; D is possibly TRBD1 (6 bases). Germline CDR1 and CDR2: SGHVS and FNYEAQ. The CDR3 runs 17 residues. Trimming left V 2 bases short and J 7 bases short, with 18 bases between. The CDR3 region is CASSLRGRAERNSPLHF. In DNA, the CDR3 is TGTGCCAGCAGCTTAAGGGGGAGGGCAGAGCGCAATTCACCCCTCCACTTT. Filled out from reference TRBV7-6 and TRBJ1-6, the complete variable domain reads GAGVSQSPRYKVTKRGQDVALRCDPISGHVSLYWYRQALGQGPEFLTYFNYEAQQDKSGLPNDRFSAERPEGSISTLTIQRTEQRDSAMYRCASSLRGRAERNSPLHFGNGTRLTVT.

This chain joins TRBV19 and TRBJ2-4; 9 positions agree with TRBD1. CDR1 and CDR2 from the germline V gene are LNHDA and SQIVND (reference sequence). The CDR3 sequence is 22 residues long. With V trimmed by 3 bases and J by 0 bases, 21 bases remained unmatched. The CDR3 sequence is CASSIGSLIRDRANLAKNIQYF. The DNA for the CDR3 is TGTGCCAGTAGTATCGGAAGCCTCATTCGGGACAGGGCAAACCTAGCCAAAAACATTCAGTACTTC.

A single count supports this clone. The CDR3 bases are TGTGCCAGCAGCCGCCTAGCGGGGAGACAGTATTTT. Translated, it gives CASSRLAGRQYF. This rearrangement joins TRBV11-2 to TRBJ2-3; TRBD2 agrees at 9 bases. The CDR3 contains 12 residues. After removal of 5 bases from V and 12 bases from J, the junction contained 6 bases not matched to a gene. CDR1 is SGHAT and CDR2 is FQNNGV in the germline V gene. The variable domain in full, completed from reference TRBV11-2 and TRBJ2-3, reads EAGVAQSPRYKIIEKRQSVAFWCNPISGHATLYWYQQILGQGPKLLIQFQNNGVVDDSQLPKDRFSAERLKGVDSTLKIQPAKLEDSAVYLCASSRLAGRQYFGPGTRLTVL.

This clone was counted once. The V gene is TRBV19, the J gene TRBJ2-3; D is perhaps TRBD1 (6 bases). Germline values: CDR1 LNHDA, CDR2 SQIVND (reference sequence). The V gene lost 6 bases and the J gene lost 0 bases, with 16 bases spanning the gap. The CDR3 covers 16 residues. The CDR3: CASSHGQRYSTDTQYF. The CDR3, as DNA: TGTGCCAGTAGCCACGGACAGCGTTATAGCACAGATACGCAGTATTTT.

This chain connects TRBV23-1 to TRBJ2-7; TRBD1 matches 9 bases. TRBV23-1 is sorted into the ORF group, with uncertain function. There are 14 residues in the CDR3. After removal of 6 bases from V and 7 bases from J, the junction contained 10 bases not matched to a gene. The CDR3 sequence: CASREDRGRIEQYF. The CDR3 nucleotides are TGCGCCAGCAGGGAGGACAGGGGAAGGATTGAGCAGTACTTC.

The chain uses TRBV10-2 and TRBJ1-1; 7 bases map to TRBD1. The CDR3 runs 14 residues. Unmatched junction bases numbered 5, after V lost 7 bases and J lost 0 bases. CDR1 and CDR2 from the germline V gene are WSHSY and SAAADI. CDR3 sequence (DNA): TGCGCCAGCAAGGGACAGTACATGAACACTGAAGCTTTCTTT. Residues: CASKGQYMNTEAFF.

The chain recombines TRBV7-3 with TRBJ2-1; 8 nucleotides align to TRBD2. The length of the CDR3 is 16 residues. V trimming: 2 bases; J trimming: 5 bases; junction bases outside the gene matches: 8. Germline-derived CDR1 and CDR2 are SGHTA and FQGTGA. CDR3: CASSLSGGGSNNEQFF. CDR3 coding DNA: TGTGCCAGCAGCTTATCGGGCGGGGGGAGCAACAATGAGCAGTTCTTC.

This rearrangement joins TRBV5-4 to TRBJ1-1; D may be TRBD1 (5 bases). There are 16 residues in the CDR3. CDR1 is SGHNT and CDR2 is YYREEE in the germline V gene (reference sequence). With 0 bases removed from V and 6 bases from J, the gap between germline ends came to 18 bases. The CDR3 DNA reads as TGTGCCAGCAGCTTGGATAGGGTCAGGAAGGGGTCTGAAGCTTTCTTT. It yields the protein CASSLDRVRKGSEAFF.

This clone was counted only a few times. J is TRBJ2-2 and V is TRBV2; 7 bases are shared with TRBD1. Germline assignment: CDR1 SNHLY and CDR2 FYNNEI. Trimming took 2 bases from V and 5 from J; bases not matched to a gene: 2. CDR3 length equals 14 residues. Here the CDR3 reads CASSEQGETGELFF. The DNA for the CDR3 is TGTGCCAGCAGTGAACAGGGGGAGACCGGGGAGCTGTTTTTT.

This clone was counted only a few times. CDR3 nucleotides: TGTGCCAGCAGCTTGAGCCAGAACACTGAAGCTTTCTTT. Translation gives CASSLSQNTEAFF. The chain has TRBV5-4 and TRBJ1-1; D not resolved. Germline V CDR1 and CDR2: SGHNT, YYREEE (reference sequence). This CDR3 contains 13 residues. Trimming took 1 base from V and 1 from J, leaving 5 bases between them. The entire variable domain, with the rest obtained from reference TRBV5-4 and TRBJ1-1, is as follows: ETGVTQSPTHLIKTRGQQVTLRCSSQSGHNTVSWYQQALGQGPQFIFQYYREEENGRGNFPPRFSGLQFPNYSSELNVNALELDDSALYLCASSLSQNTEAFFGQGTRLTVV.

The chain joins TRBV19 to TRBJ1-5; D is undetermined. This CDR3 region has 16 residues. The V end lost 4 bases, the J end lost 0 bases, and 13 bases lay between the germline ends. Germline values: CDR1 LNHDA, CDR2 SQIVND (reference sequence). The CDR3 is CASSSRGSDSNQPQHF. The DNA of the CDR3 is TGTGCCAGTAGTAGTAGAGGATCGGATAGCAATCAGCCCCAGCATTTT.

V is TRBV19 and J is TRBJ2-1; weak D call: TRBD2 (6 bases). Germline V gene data show CDR1 as LNHDA and CDR2 as SQIVND (reference sequence). The CDR3 covers 14 residues. Trimming shortened V by 3 bases and J by 10 bases, and 16 bases separated the two germline ends. The chain's CDR3 is CASSISGNGGEQFF. Here the CDR3 DNA reads TGTGCCAGTAGTATTTCGGGGAACGGAGGGGAGCAGTTCTTC.

The chain combines TRBV9 with TRBJ2-7; D gene ambiguous. The CDR3 has 14 amino acids. Deletions cut 0 bases from V and 1 base from J, with 8 bases between. From germline, CDR1 is SGDLS and CDR2 YYNGEE. CDR3: CASSVAFGSYEQYF. The CDR3 DNA follows: TGTGCCAGCAGCGTAGCCTTCGGTTCCTACGAGCAGTACTTC. Filled out from reference TRBV9 and TRBJ2-7, the complete variable domain reads DSGVTQTPKHLITATGQRVTLRCSPRSGDLSVYWYQQSLDQGLQFLIQYYNGEERAKGNILERFSAQQFPDLHSELNLSSLELGDSALYFCASSVAFGSYEQYFGPGTRLTVT.

This chain links TRBV5-1 with TRBJ1-1, with TRBD1 matching over 9 bases. CDR3 length: 16 residues. CDR1 SGHRS and CDR2 YFSETQ come from the germline V gene. The V gene end was trimmed by 3 bases and the J gene end by 8 bases; junction bases not matched to a gene: 14. For the CDR3, the DNA is TGCGCCAGCAGCTGGGACAGGGATGGCCCTACAACCGAAGCTTTCTTT. This codes for CASSWDRDGPTTEAFF. Together with reference TRBV5-1 and TRBJ1-1, the CDR3 gives the full variable domain: KAGVTQTPRYLIKTRGQQVTLSCSPISGHRSVSWYQQTPGQGLQFLFEYFSETQRNKGNFPGRFSGRQFSNSRSEMNVSTLELGDSALYLCASSWDRDGPTTEAFFGQGTRLTVV.

The gene calls are TRBV7-9 and TRBJ1-2; D may be TRBD1 (5 bases). The V gene lost 4 bases and the J gene lost 4 bases, with 13 bases spanning the gap. The CDR3 sequence is 14 residues long. Germline V CDR1 and CDR2: SEHNR, FQNEAQ (reference sequence). The CDR3 protein is CASSSLGGTYGYTF. CDR3 DNA: TGTGCCAGCAGCTCTCTCGGGGGGACCTATGGCTACACCTTC.

V gene TRBV30 combines with J gene TRBJ2-7, with TRBD2 matching over 10 bases. CDR3 length: 14 residues. With 1 base clipped from V and 4 bases from J, the junction kept 4 bases outside the gene matches. From germline, CDR1 is GTSNPN and CDR2 SVGIG (reference sequence). The CDR3 DNA sequence: TGTGCCTGGAGTGAAGCGGGGGGGAGGTACGAGCAGTACTTC. Translation gives CAWSEAGGRYEQYF. Full variable domain (outside the CDR3, taken from reference TRBV30 and TRBJ2-7): SQTIHQWPATLVQPVGSPLSLECTVEGTSNPNLYWYRQAAGRGLQLLFYSVGIGQISSEVPQNLSASRPQDRQFILSSKKLLLSDSGFYLCAWSEAGGRYEQYFGPGTRLTVT.

This chain uses TRBV30 with TRBJ2-3; D not certain. This CDR3 has 13 residues. The V gene lost 0 bases and the J gene lost 4 bases, with 8 bases spanning the gap. CDR1 is GTSNPN, CDR2 SVGIG, per germline (reference sequence). The CDR3 DNA sequence: TGTGCCTGGAGTGTATTCTCGGCAGATACGCAGTATTTT. Protein: CAWSVFSADTQYF.

The chain uses TRBV5-1 and TRBJ2-7; D may be TRBD1 (6 bases). The CDR3 runs to 14 residues. Per germline, CDR1 SGHRS and CDR2 YFSETQ. V was clipped by 2 bases and J by 4 bases, with 13 bases between them. CDR3 coding DNA: TGCGCCAGCAGCTTATCAGGGGTAAGGTACGAGCAGTACTTC. Encoded protein: CASSLSGVRYEQYF. Full variable domain (rest looked up from reference TRBV5-1 and TRBJ2-7): KAGVTQTPRYLIKTRGQQVTLSCSPISGHRSVSWYQQTPGQGLQFLFEYFSETQRNKGNFPGRFSGRQFSNSRSEMNVSTLELGDSALYLCASSLSGVRYEQYFGPGTRLTVT.

The V and J genes are TRBV28 and TRBJ1-1; D might be TRBD1 (5 bases). The CDR3 sequence is 19 residues long. V lost 3 bases and J 4 bases, leaving 27 bases between the germline ends. CDR1 is MDHEN and CDR2 is SYDVKM in the germline V gene. CDR3 DNA sequence: TGTGCCAGCAGTTTGGGAAGGTGGGGGGATCCTCGATCGGGCACTGAAGCTTTCTTT. This codes for CASSLGRWGDPRSGTEAFF.